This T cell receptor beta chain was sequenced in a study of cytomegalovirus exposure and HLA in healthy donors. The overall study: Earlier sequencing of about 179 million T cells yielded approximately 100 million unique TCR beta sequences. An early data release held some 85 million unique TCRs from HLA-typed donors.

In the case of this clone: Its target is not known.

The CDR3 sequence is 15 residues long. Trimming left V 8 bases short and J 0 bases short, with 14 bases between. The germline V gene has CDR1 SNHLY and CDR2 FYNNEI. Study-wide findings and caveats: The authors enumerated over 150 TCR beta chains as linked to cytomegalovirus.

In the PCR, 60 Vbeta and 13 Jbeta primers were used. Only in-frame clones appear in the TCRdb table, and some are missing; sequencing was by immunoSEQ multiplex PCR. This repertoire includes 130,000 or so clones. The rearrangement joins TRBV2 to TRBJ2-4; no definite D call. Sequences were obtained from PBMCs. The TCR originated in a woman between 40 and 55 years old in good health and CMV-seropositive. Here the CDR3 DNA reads TGTGCCAGCGCCGATTCAGGTCTAGCCAAAAACATTCAGTACTTC. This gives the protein CASADSGLAKNIQYF.